This TCR beta chain was sequenced in a study of Ad26.COV2.S vaccination and SARS-CoV-2 variants. Profiled with immunoSEQ multiplex PCR; TCRdb holds only in-frame clones, not every one. The sample lists about 400,000 clones, 80% to 90% occurring once. CDR1 and CDR2 (germline): LNHNV, YYDKDF (reference sequence). CDR3 length: 14 residues. The V gene lost 1 base and the J gene lost 3 bases, with 10 bases spanning the gap. The treatment here: around 19 received Ad26.COV2.S at low or high dose, single or two shots; roughly 5 received placebo; per-sample allocation not given. The investigators took samples on day 63 after the first vaccine or placebo injection. Study-wide findings and caveats: Placebo recipients had lower spike-specific TCR breadth than vaccine recipients. Vaccine and placebo recipients had comparable breadth of non-spike TCRs.

A remark on this clone: What it recognizes is unknown.

This receptor was taken from a person aged 18-65 years who received the Ad26.COV2.S COVID-19 vaccine or a placebo. This chain links TRBV15 with TRBJ2-7; D not resolved. The material was peripheral blood, obtained in a trial of Ad26.COV2.S vaccine versus placebo. CDR3 bases: TGTGCCACCAGCAGAGGGACCACCGGCTACGAGCAGTACTTC. This codes for CATSRGTTGYEQYF.